This TCR beta chain originates from a study of CD8 T cells in ankylosing spondylitis. Germline CDR1 and CDR2: SGDLS and YYNGEE. The CDR3 totals 15 residues. Trimming shortened V by 4 bases and J by 1 base, and 14 bases separated the two germline ends. Researchers built TCR beta libraries using quantitative 5'-RACE with molecular barcodes. TCRdb processed the 5' RACE reads anew with MiXCR; each CDR3 protein has one entry. The table has a few hundred thousand distinct CDR3 sequences, about 7% seen once. This clonotype has more than one count but fewer than ten. As yet, its antigen is unknown. The study, taken as a whole, reports: The disease-linked clones had a CD8+ phenotype and low blood frequencies. Disease-associated clones were reportedly significantly overrepresented in matched ankylosing spondylitis synovial fluid. Several highly homologous variants formed a TCR beta motif that appeared characteristic of ankylosing spondylitis blood. Previously reported in reactive arthritis synovial fluid and blood were some of the motif variants.

This clonotype originated in a male donor with ankylosing spondylitis. The sequenced sample consisted of blood, either unsorted or a sorted T cell fraction (not recorded which). J is TRBJ1-1 and V is TRBV9; D gene ambiguous. For the CDR3, the DNA is TGTGCCAGCAGCCCCAGAGGCCCAGGGAACACTGAAGCTTTCTTT. It encodes CASSPRGPGNTEAFF.